The source of this T cell receptor beta chain is a study of blood T cell repertoires in COVID-19. Looking at the study overall: The origin of the acute and convalescent COVID-19 samples was the United States, Italy and Spain.

This CDR3 is built from 11 residues. V shed 6 bases and J shed 8 bases, with 11 bases lying between them. CDR1 and CDR2 from the germline V gene are DFQATT and SNEGSKA (reference sequence). Original handling: For nucleated cells, counts were estimated from reference gene primer amplification. The method was immunoSEQ multiplex PCR; TCRdb's version includes in-frame clones alone and lacks a portion of them. D and trimming come from the DNA, and the V and J calls and clone size come from that table. The table has approximately 150,000 clones, around 80% seen once. The rearrangement uses TRBV20-1 and TRBJ2-1; D gene ambiguous. This TCR came from a man between 60 and 75 years old with active or convalescent COVID-19. Sequenced: peripheral blood. The CDR3 bases are TGCAGTGCAAGACATGCGGATGAGCAGTTCTTC. Translation gives CSARHADEQFF.